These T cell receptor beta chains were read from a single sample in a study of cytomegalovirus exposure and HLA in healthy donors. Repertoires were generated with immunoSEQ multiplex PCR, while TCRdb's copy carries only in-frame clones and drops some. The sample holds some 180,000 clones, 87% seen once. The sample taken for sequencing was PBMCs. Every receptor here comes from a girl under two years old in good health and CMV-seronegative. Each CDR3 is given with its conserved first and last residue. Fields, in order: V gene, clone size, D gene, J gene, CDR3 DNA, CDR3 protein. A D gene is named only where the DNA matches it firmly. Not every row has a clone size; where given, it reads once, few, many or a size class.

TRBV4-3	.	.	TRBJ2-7	TGCGCCAGCAGCCTCCGGGACATAGGCCCCTACGAGCAGTACTTC	CASSLRDIGPYEQYF
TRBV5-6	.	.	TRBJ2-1	TGTGCCAGCAGCTCCGGGACCTACAATGAGCAGTTCTTC	CASSSGTYNEQFF
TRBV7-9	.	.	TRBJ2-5	TGTTCCAGCACTAGTATGGGAGAGACCCAGTACTTC	CSSTSMGETQYF
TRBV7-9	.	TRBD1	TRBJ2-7	TGTGCCAGCAGCCGGACAGGAGACGAGCAGTACTTC	CASSRTGDEQYF
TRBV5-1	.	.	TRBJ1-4	TGCGCCAGCAGCTTGGGTGGCAGGGGATTGACTAATGAAAAACTGTTTTTT	CASSLGGRGLTNEKLFF
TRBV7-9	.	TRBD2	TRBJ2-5	TGTGCCAGCAGCTCGGTAGCGGGACAAGAGACCCAGTACTTC	CASSSVAGQETQYF
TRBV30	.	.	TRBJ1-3	TGTGCCTGGAGTGAGGGGGGAAACACCATATATTTT	CAWSEGGNTIYF
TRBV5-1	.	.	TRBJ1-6	TGCGCCAGCAGCTTAGGCAGGGATAATTCACCCCTCCACTTT	CASSLGRDNSPLHF
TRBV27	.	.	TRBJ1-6	TGTGCCAGCAAACGGGGGAGCTCCTATAATTCACCCCTCCACTTT	CASKRGSSYNSPLHF
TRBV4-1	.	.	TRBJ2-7	TGCGCCAGCAGCCAAAGATCGACTGTAGACTACGAGCAGTACTTC	CASSQRSTVDYEQYF
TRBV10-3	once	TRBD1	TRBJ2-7	TGTGCCGTTAGAGGGACAGGCCTTGACGAGCAGTACTTC	CAVRGTGLDEQYF
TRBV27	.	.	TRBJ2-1	TGTGCCAGCAGTTTATCCCCCAATGAGGTTTACAATGAGCAGTTCTTC	CASSLSPNEVYNEQFF
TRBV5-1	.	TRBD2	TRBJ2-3	TGCGCCAGCAGCTCCCTACTAGCGGGGGGTATAGATACGCAGTATTTT	CASSSLLAGGIDTQYF
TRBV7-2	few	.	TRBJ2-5	TGTGCCAGCAGCTTAGGTTGGGCCCGGGAGACCCAGTACTTC	CASSLGWARETQYF
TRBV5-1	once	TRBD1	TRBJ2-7	TGCGCCAGCCGGGGACAGGGGGACTCCTACGAGCAGTACTTC	CASRGQGDSYEQYF
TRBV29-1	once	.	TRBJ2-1	TGCAGCGTTGTGGGAGAGTCCTACAATGAGCAGTTCTTC	CSVVGESYNEQFF
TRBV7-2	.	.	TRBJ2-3	TGTGCCAGCAGCTTGGGCCGAGATACGCAGTATTTT	CASSLGRDTQYF
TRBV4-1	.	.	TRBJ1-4	TGCGCCAGCAGCCAAGGGGTCCGGGGTTTCGGTAATGAAAAACTGTTTTTT	CASSQGVRGFGNEKLFF
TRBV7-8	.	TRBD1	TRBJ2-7	TGTGCCAGCAGCTTCACAGAACACGACAGGGCCAACGAGCAGTACTTC	CASSFTEHDRANEQYF
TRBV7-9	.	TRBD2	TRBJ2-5	TGTGCCAGCAGCTTACTAGCGGGGGGCAGCAAAGAGACCCAGTACTTC	CASSLLAGGSKETQYF
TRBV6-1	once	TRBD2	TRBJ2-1	TGTGCCAGCAGAAGGGCTAGCGGCAATGAGCAGTTCTTC	CASRRASGNEQFF
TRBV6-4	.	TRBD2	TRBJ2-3	TGTGCCAGCAGACTAGCGGATAGCACAGATACGCAGTATTTT	CASRLADSTDTQYF
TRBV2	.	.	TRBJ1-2	TGTGCCAGCAGTGCCTTCGGGGGCTACACCTTC	CASSAFGGYTF
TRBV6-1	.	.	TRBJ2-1	TGTGCCAGCAGTGTCGGGTACAATGAGCAGTTCTTC	CASSVGYNEQFF
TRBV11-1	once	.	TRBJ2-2	TGTGCCAGCAGCCCCCGCTTCGGGGTGAGCACCGGGGAGCTGTTTTTT	CASSPRFGVSTGELFF
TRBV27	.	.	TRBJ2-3	TGTGCCAGCCGTCGTGATGGACTACGCACAGATACGCAGTATTTT	CASRRDGLRTDTQYF
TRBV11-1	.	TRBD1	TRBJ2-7	TGTGCCAGCAGCTTGACAGGGTTTGGGAGATACGAGCAGTACTTC	CASSLTGFGRYEQYF
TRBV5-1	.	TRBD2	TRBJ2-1	TGCGCCAGCAGCTTGGTAGTAGCGGGAGGTCGTAATGAGCAGTTCTTC	CASSLVVAGGRNEQFF
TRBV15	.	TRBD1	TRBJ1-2	TGTGCCACCAGCAGAGGGCGTCGGGGGACAGGGGGATATGGCTACACCTTC	CATSRGRRGTGGYGYTF
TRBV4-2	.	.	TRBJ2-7	TGTGCCAGCAGCCAACAGGGAGGGGGCTCCTACGAGCAGTACTTC	CASSQQGGGSYEQYF
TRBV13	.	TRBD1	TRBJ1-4	TGTGCCAGCAGCCCTTCCGGGACAGGAAAGAAACTGTTTTTT	CASSPSGTGKKLFF
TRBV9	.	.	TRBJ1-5	TGTGCCAGCAGCGCAGGACAGAGCAATCAGCCCCAGCATTTT	CASSAGQSNQPQHF
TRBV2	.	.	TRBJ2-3	TGTGCCAGCAGGGCTGGCAGGGGAGATACGCAGTATTTT	CASRAGRGDTQYF
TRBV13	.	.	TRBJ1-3	TGTGCCAGCAGCCGCGACGGACAACCTTCCGGAAACACCATATATTTT	CASSRDGQPSGNTIYF
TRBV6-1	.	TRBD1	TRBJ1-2	TGTGCCAGCAGTGAAGGCTTGCCGGGACAGGGAAACTATGGCTACACCTTC	CASSEGLPGQGNYGYTF
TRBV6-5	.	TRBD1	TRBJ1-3	TGTGCCAGCAGTTTAAAGGGGGCAGGTGCTGGAAACACCATATATTTT	CASSLKGAGAGNTIYF
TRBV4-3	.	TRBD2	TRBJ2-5	TGCGCCAGCAGCCAAGAATCTGCGCTAGCGGGAGTTCGGGAGACCCAGTACTTC	CASSQESALAGVRETQYF
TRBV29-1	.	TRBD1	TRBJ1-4	TGCAGCGTTGGGACAGGGTGGAATGAAAAACTGTTTTTT	CSVGTGWNEKLFF
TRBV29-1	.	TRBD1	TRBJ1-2	TGCAGCGTTTATGGAGACAGGGCCGGCGGCGGCTATGGCTACACCTTC	CSVYGDRAGGGYGYTF
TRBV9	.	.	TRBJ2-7	TGTGCCAGCAGCGTAGACAGGGTTGGCTACGAGCAGTACTTC	CASSVDRVGYEQYF
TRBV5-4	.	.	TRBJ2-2	TGTGCCAGCAGCCCCAGCACCGGGGAGCTGTTTTTT	CASSPSTGELFF
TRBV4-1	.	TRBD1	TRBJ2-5	TGCGCCAGCAGCCAACCGGGACAGAAAGAGACCCAGTACTTC	CASSQPGQKETQYF
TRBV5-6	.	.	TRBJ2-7	TGTGCCAGCAGCTTCCTTCCAGGGCCTACCTACGAGCAGTACTTC	CASSFLPGPTYEQYF
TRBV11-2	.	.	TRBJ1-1	TGTGCCAGCAGCTCCAGTGACATGAACACTGAAGCTTTCTTT	CASSSSDMNTEAFF
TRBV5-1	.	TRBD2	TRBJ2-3	TGCGCCAGCAGCAATAAAAGAGGACTAGCGGGGCCAGATACGCAGTATTTT	CASSNKRGLAGPDTQYF
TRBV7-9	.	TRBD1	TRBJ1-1	TGTGCCAGCAGCTTAGCACAGGGGGCCGCTGAAGCTTTCTTT	CASSLAQGAAEAFF
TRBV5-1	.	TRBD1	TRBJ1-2	TGCGCCAGCAGCTTGGATGGAGGGACAGGGGGCGCGGAGACCTTC	CASSLDGGTGGAETF
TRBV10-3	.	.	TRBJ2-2	TGTGCCATCAGTGAAATTAGCGCGAACACCGGGGAGCTGTTTTTT	CAISEISANTGELFF
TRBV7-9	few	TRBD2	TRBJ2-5	TGTGCCAGCAGCCTTCGGACTAGGCCCCAGGAGACCCAGTACTTC	CASSLRTRPQETQYF
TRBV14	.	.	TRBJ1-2	TGTGCCAGCAGCCTGACAGTAACCTATGGCTACACCTTC	CASSLTVTYGYTF
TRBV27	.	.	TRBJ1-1	TGTGCCAGCAGTTTAATTCCCGTGAACACTGAAGCTTTCTTT	CASSLIPVNTEAFF
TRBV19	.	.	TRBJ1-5	TGTGCCAGTAAAGCATCCCGGGTAAATCAGCCCCAGCATTTT	CASKASRVNQPQHF
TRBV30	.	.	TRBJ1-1	TGTGCCTGGAGTGTAGATCGGCCGGGGTTAACTGAAGCTTTCTTT	CAWSVDRPGLTEAFF
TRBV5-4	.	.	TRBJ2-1	TGTGCCAGCAGCTTGAAAAGACATCAATACAATGAGCAGTTCTTC	CASSLKRHQYNEQFF
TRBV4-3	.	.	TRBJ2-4	TGCGCCAGCAGCCAACTCACAGGGGCCAAAAACATTCAGTACTTC	CASSQLTGAKNIQYF
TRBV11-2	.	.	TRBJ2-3	TGTGCCAGCGCCAACACCCGGGGGGCCCGAGTAGATACGCAGTATTTT	CASANTRGARVDTQYF
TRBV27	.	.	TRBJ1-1	TGTGCCACCCGGGGGAGCGGAGGCACTGAAGCTTTCTTT	CATRGSGGTEAFF
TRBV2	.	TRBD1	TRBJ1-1	TGTGCCAGCAGCGCGGACAGGTTTGAAGCTTTCTTT	CASSADRFEAFF